Listed here are 25 T cell receptor beta chains from one sample, sequenced in a study of blood T cells in healthy people across ages. A second about 7 to 11 cycle PCR used barcoded and J-beta primers. TCRdb re-called the 5' RACE reads through MiXCR, storing one row per CDR3 protein. The top ten hold under 9.5% of the sample, which has approximately 760,000 distinct CDR3 sequences, 20% to 25% seen once. The data also belong to a second study, concerning T cells of mothers and their children.

The sample taken for sequencing was blood. These receptors originate from a boy younger than 18 in good health.

Only one count was recorded for this clonotype. The V and J genes are TRBV20-1 and TRBJ2-5; D remains unclear. The V and J ends lost 2 bases and 2 bases respectively, with 15 bases between them. The CDR3 runs to 15 residues. The germline V gene has CDR1 DFQATT and CDR2 SNEGSKA (reference sequence). CDR3 region: CSARWDRSSQETQYF. Here the CDR3 DNA reads TGCAGTGCTAGATGGGATCGGAGCTCTCAAGAGACCCAGTACTTC.

The V call is TRBV11-3, the J call TRBJ2-5; unclear D gene. The DNA matches TRBJ2-1 better at its end, which makes the J call doubtful. This CDR3 is built from 16 residues. The germline gives CDR1 SGHNT, CDR2 YENEEA. CDR3 residues: CASSLEGGQIVNEQFF. The CDR3 DNA follows: TGTGCCAGCAGCTTAGAAGGTGGCCAGATAGTGAATGAGCAGTTCTTC.

V and J are TRBV20-1 and TRBJ2-1; 7 positions agree with TRBD1. The CDR3 has 14 residues. Trimming cost V 3 bases and J 7 bases; bases outside gene matches: 9. Looked up from germline, CDR1 is DFQATT and CDR2 is SNEGSKA (reference sequence). CDR3 amino acids: CSASASGGLNEQFF. CDR3 nucleotides: TGCAGTGCTAGTGCGTCAGGGGGTCTTAATGAGCAGTTCTTC.

This clonotype has only a few counts. The chain carries TRBV5-1 and TRBJ1-5, with TRBD1 matching over 9 bases. CDR3 length: 15 residues. V was pared by 5 bases and J by 3 bases, with 6 bases of the junction left unmatched. Germline V gene lookup returns CDR1 SGHRS and CDR2 YFSETQ. CDR3 nucleotide sequence: TGCGCCAGCAGGCCCGGGACAGGGAACAATCAGCCCCAGCATTTT. As protein: CASRPGTGNNQPQHF.

V is TRBV20-1 and J is TRBJ2-1; 8 nucleotides agree with TRBD2. In germline, CDR1 is DFQATT, CDR2 SNEGSKA (reference sequence). V gave up 3 bases and J gave up 3 bases; unmatched junction bases: 10. This CDR3 spans 16 amino acids. As DNA, the CDR3 is TGCAGTGCTAGGGAACTAGCGGCCACTTTCTACAATGAGCAGTTCTTC. This encodes CSARELAATFYNEQFF.

The chain uses TRBV29-1 and TRBJ2-7; 10 nucleotides line up with TRBD1. With V trimmed by 3 bases and J by 6 bases, 14 bases remained unmatched. This CDR3 comprises 16 residues. The germline gives CDR1 SQVTM, CDR2 ANQGSEA. The CDR3 nucleotides read TGCAGCGTTGAGATTGGGGACAGGGGTCCGTCGGGCGAGCAGTACTTC. This gives the protein CSVEIGDRGPSGEQYF.

The chain uses TRBV27 and TRBJ2-1; D perhaps matches TRBD1 (5 bases). The CDR3 is 14 residues long. The germline V and J ends were trimmed by 11 bases and 2 bases, with 16 bases remaining between them. Germline V gene data show CDR1 as MNHEY and CDR2 as SMNVEV (reference sequence). This chain's CDR3 is CARPRTRAYNEQFF. The CDR3 nucleotides are TGTGCCCGCCCTCGGACACGCGCCTACAATGAGCAGTTCTTC.

V and J are TRBV15 and TRBJ2-1; 11 positions match TRBD2. V gave up 5 bases and J gave up 7 bases; unmatched junction bases: 13. Germline CDR1 reads LNHNV; CDR2 reads YYDKDF (reference sequence). This CDR3 region has 17 residues. CDR3 sequence reads: CATSRTITSGSQNEQFF. The CDR3 DNA is TGTGCCACCAGCCGGACAATCACTAGCGGGAGTCAAAATGAGCAGTTCTTC.

V and J are TRBV7-6 and TRBJ1-4; possible D gene TRBD1, 5 bases. Looked up from germline, CDR1 is SGHVS and CDR2 is FNYEAQ. Trimming removed 4 bases from V and 0 bases from J, with 15 bases in between. The CDR3 runs to 17 residues. For the CDR3, the DNA is TGTGCCAGCAGCTCCGTGGGGCAGGGAGCAACTAATGAAAAACTGTTTTTT. Translation: CASSSVGQGATNEKLFF.

This clonotype has only a few counts. The chain joins TRBV4-1 to TRBJ1-2, with D possibly being TRBD1 (5 bases). This CDR3 has 16 amino acids. Germline V lookup: CDR1 MGHRA, CDR2 YSYEKL. Deletions cut 1 base from V and 7 bases from J, with 19 bases between. The CDR3 sequence: CASSQGPRLAGGGYTF. The CDR3 DNA is TGCGCCAGCAGCCAAGGACCCCGGCTCGCGGGGGGTGGCTACACCTTC.

This clonotype was observed a handful of times. This rearrangement joins TRBV27 to TRBJ1-2, with 7 bases lining up with TRBD1. V gave up 8 bases and J gave up 6 bases; unmatched junction bases: 15. The germline V gene encodes CDR1 MNHEY and CDR2 SMNVEV (reference sequence). The CDR3 has 15 amino acids. Written as DNA, the CDR3 is TGTGCCAGCTCTAGGGCTCCCCAGGGGGGGAATGGCTACACCTTC. The encoded protein is CASSRAPQGGNGYTF.

This clonotype showed up just a few times. V usage is TRBV4-1 and J usage is TRBJ2-1; maybe TRBD1 (6 bases). V lost 6 bases to trimming and J lost 5 bases, with 20 bases between them. The length of the CDR3 is 16 residues. Germline V gene sequence: CDR1 MGHRA, CDR2 YSYEKL. In DNA, the CDR3 is TGCGCCAGCAGGAACAGGGTCGGATGGGGAGACAATGAGCAGTTCTTC. Its protein product is CASRNRVGWGDNEQFF.

This clonotype came up a few times. The chain employs TRBV2 and TRBJ2-5; 10 bases agree with TRBD1. Germline trimming cut 5 bases from V and 4 bases from J; bases unmatched to any gene: 7. The CDR3 loop spans 15 amino acids. Germline CDR1 reads SNHLY; CDR2 reads FYNNEI. The CDR3 coding sequence is TGTGCCAGCAGTCCTCGGACAGGGGGTTCAGAGACCCAGTACTTC. Residues: CASSPRTGGSETQYF.

This clonotype appeared once. The V gene is TRBV12-3 or TRBV12-4, the J gene TRBJ2-3; D might be TRBD1 or TRBD2, each matching 5 bases. V was trimmed by 6 bases and J by 5 bases, leaving 18 bases between them. The CDR3 is 15 amino acids. The CDR3 sequence: CASRSDGDLLDTQYF. The CDR3 bases are TGTGCCAGCAGAAGCGATGGGGACCTTTTAGATACGCAGTATTTT.

This clonotype has a handful of counts. The chain has TRBV7-9 and TRBJ1-1, with no clear D. The CDR3 runs 13 residues. Between the trimmed V and J ends, which lost 1 base and 11 bases, there was a span of 14 bases. CDR1 is SEHNR, CDR2 FQNEAQ, per germline (reference sequence). The CDR3 bases are TGTGCCAGCAGCTTAGAAGGGTTAGGGAAGGCTTTCTTT. Its protein is CASSLEGLGKAFF.

The chain couples TRBV29-1 to TRBJ2-7; no clear D. Germline V gene data show CDR1 as SQVTM and CDR2 as ANQGSEA. Trimming shortened V by 5 bases and J by 2 bases, and 10 bases separated the two germline ends. The CDR3 sequence is 12 residues long. CDR3 sequence: CSVLTDTYEQYF. The CDR3 nucleotides are TGCAGCGTTTTGACTGACACCTACGAGCAGTACTTC.

This clonotype was seen many times. A junction end diverges from the germline sequence, so it may reflect a read error. The V call is TRBV4-2, the J call TRBJ2-1, with D perhaps TRBD1 or TRBD2 (5 bases each). This CDR3 contains 16 residues. CDR1 is LGHNA, CDR2 YNFKEQ, per germline. CDR3 residues: CASSHSSEGKGFFPIF. The CDR3 region has the DNA TGTGCCAGCAGCCATTCATCTGAGGGAAAGGGGTTCTTCCCCATCTTC.

The gene calls are TRBV12-3 or TRBV12-4 and TRBJ2-7, with TRBD2 identical over 8 bases. V was clipped by 5 bases and J by 5 bases; unmatched bases: 11. The CDR3 loop spans 15 amino acids. Here the CDR3 DNA reads TGTGCCAGCAGTCTCACCGGGGGGGGAAGGAACGAGCAGTACTTC. It codes for CASSLTGGGRNEQYF.

This clonotype turned up a few times. The rearrangement links TRBV29-1 to TRBJ2-5; a weak D match, TRBD1 (7 bases). This CDR3 spans 15 amino acids. V was pared by 6 bases and J by 2 bases, with 19 bases between. The V gene's germline CDR1 is SQVTM and CDR2 ANQGSEA. CDR3 sequence (DNA): TGCAGCGTGGCCCTTGGGGCAGGGGGGCAAGAGACCCAGTACTTC. Its translation is CSVALGAGGQETQYF. Full variable domain (missing parts from reference TRBV29-1 and TRBJ2-5): SAVISQKPSRDICQRGTSLTIQCQVDSQVTMMFWYRQQPGQSLTLIATANQGSEATYESGFVIDKFPISRPNLTFSTLTVSNMSPEDSSIYLCSVALGAGGQETQYFGPGTRLLVL.

The V gene is TRBV6-1, the J gene TRBJ1-2; TRBD1 aligns across 7 bases. V lost 7 bases, J lost 4 bases, and 21 bases stayed unmatched. CDR1 MNHNS and CDR2 SASEGT come from the germline V gene. The CDR3 covers 18 residues. The CDR3: CASIRKAGVQGVLYGYTF. CDR3 nucleotide sequence: TGTGCCAGCATCCGGAAGGCCGGGGTTCAGGGGGTCCTCTATGGCTACACCTTC.

This clonotype was observed a few times. J is TRBJ2-4 and V is TRBV5-6, with a weak D call TRBD1 (5 bases). The CDR3 consists of 14 residues. V was shortened by 6 bases and J by 9 bases, with 19 bases between the two germline ends. Germline-derived CDR1 and CDR2 are SGHDT and YYEEEE. The CDR3, as DNA: TGTGCCAGCATCATGGGGCCCAACGGCGGCATTCAGTACTTC. Translated: CASIMGPNGGIQYF.

A few counts support this clonotype. This chain links TRBV14 with TRBJ2-7; D is perhaps TRBD2 (5 bases). Trimming pared 1 base from V and 5 bases from J, leaving 12 bases between. This CDR3 contains 14 residues. The germline V gene has CDR1 SGHDN and CDR2 FVKESK. The CDR3 sequence: CASSQGRFFDEQYF. For the CDR3, the DNA is TGTGCCAGCAGCCAAGGGAGGTTCTTCGACGAGCAGTACTTC.

With respect to this clonotype: The junction does not match germline at one end; this may be a read error. The J gene is TRBJ2-5, the V gene TRBV3-1, with D uncertain. Germline-derived CDR1 and CDR2 are LGHDT and YNNKEL (reference sequence). This CDR3 is built from 15 residues. CDR3 DNA: TGTGCCAGCGGCCAAGGGCTAGGTTTTCAAGAGACCCAGTACTTC. Translated, it gives CASGQGLGFQETQYF.

This chain uses TRBV9 with TRBJ2-1; D possibly uses TRBD1 or TRBD2 (5 bases each). Trimming removed 0 bases at V and 2 bases at J, with 12 bases between. CDR3 size: 16 residues. Per the germline V gene, CDR1 is SGDLS and CDR2 is YYNGEE. CDR3 DNA sequence: TGTGCCAGCAGCGTAGAGGGACGTTCCCCCTACAATGAGCAGTTCTTC. Protein product: CASSVEGRSPYNEQFF. The entire variable domain, with the rest obtained from reference TRBV9 and TRBJ2-1, is as follows: DSGVTQTPKHLITATGQRVTLRCSPRSGDLSVYWYQQSLDQGLQFLIQYYNGEERAKGNILERFSAQQFPDLHSELNLSSLELGDSALYFCASSVEGRSPYNEQFFGPGTRLTVL.

The gene calls are TRBV6-6 and TRBJ2-1; TRBD2 aligns across 10 bases. Germline lookup yields CDR1 MNHNY and CDR2 SVGAGI (reference sequence). There are 16 residues in the CDR3. Trimming cost V 0 bases and J 3 bases; bases outside gene matches: 2. CDR3 region: CASSYSSSGGYNEQFF. The CDR3, as DNA: TGTGCCAGCAGTTACTCTTCTAGCGGGGGCTACAATGAGCAGTTCTTC.